Sequencing of this T cell receptor beta chain was carried out in a study of shared clonotypes between healthy human individuals (dated by TCRdb to the early 2020s). About the study as a whole: The cohort included three men and a couple of women between 18 and 49 years of age. For each donor, CD4 naive and CD4 memory were each given three plates, CD8 naive was given two plates, and CD8 memory was given one plate. Blood TCR repertoires of roughly five healthy adults were deeply sequenced to estimate repertoire size and the extent of clonotype sharing between individuals. Libraries were prepared and TCR repertoires were sequenced by different laboratories using diverse techniques, in order to increase sequencing depth and limit assay-specific biases. Between about 0.8 and 9 billion PBMCs per donor were obtained by leukapheresis.

What the study reported, not specific to this receptor: Across a few donors, about 5.2% of naive CD4, 3% to 4% of naive CD8, roughly 2.2% of memory CD4, and approximately 0.4% of memory CD8 clonotypes were shared. Pairwise subsampling led to the expectation that sequencing depth would affect the degree of clonotype sharing among donors. Sampling was restricted to blood, and TCR repertoires in tissues likely differ from the TCR repertoires found in blood. Rarefaction of sorted-subset datasets indicated incomplete sequencing despite the large sequencing depth. Clonotypes shared by all four sorted-subset donors showed higher generation probabilities than non-shared clonotypes. The genetic and exposure-history diversity represented was limited by the small number of donors. Naive subsets generally had larger estimated clonotype richness than memory subsets did.

Donors were healthy HIV-negative adults with no recently reported acute infections or vaccinations. Every donor was a Caucasian adult living in Nashville, Tennessee, USA. CD8 memory samples combined magnetically selected CD45RO+ cells with CCR7-negative CD45RA+ effector memory (TemRA) cells. Blood was collected by leukapheresis, and PBMCs were isolated by Ficoll-Histopaque density gradient centrifugation and then cryopreserved in liquid nitrogen vapor phase. Analytical flow cytometry was used to check the purity and quantity of each magnetically sorted T cell population. Each sorted fraction had its genomic DNA isolated and then quantified by UV absorbance on a Nanodrop 2000c. As regards this clone: It lacks a known antigen. No base quality values were provided; no much bigger clone lies one nucleotide off.

In the germline V gene, CDR1 corresponds to SGHRS and CDR2 to YFSETQ. The CDR3 holds 17 amino acids from the cysteine to the phenylalanine. Only the CDR3 DNA is retained, 51 bases long and in frame from the first base. The germline V and J ends show losses of 1 base and 1 base respectively, and no gene match explains 8 bases of the junction. Using the deep immunoSEQ assay, multiplex PCR amplified TCR CDR3 regions from genomic DNA. Extracted genomic DNA from each cell subset was distributed evenly across all wells of several immunoSEQ 96-well plates, and each plate was treated as a replicate. Each replicate PCR for sorted subsets received roughly 200 ng genomic DNA, equal to tens of thousands of T cell genomes. Purified libraries were measured with a Qubit 3.0 fluorometer, size-checked on a Bioanalyzer 2100, and measured again with the KAPA Library Quantification kit. A separate single-read 150-cycle Illumina NextSeq 550 flow cell was used to sequence each immunoSEQ 96-well plate. The paper's processing steps were these. Because only junctional sequences without quality scores were contained in the immunoSEQ output, filtering matching that applied to full-length reads could not be performed. To assign V/J genes and CDR3, sequences were annotated against IMGT germline references using PyIR, a Python wrapper for IgBLAST v1.9. Reads with weak V/J assignments (E-value above 1e-6), missing CDR3, stop codons, out-of-frame junctions, or ambiguous translated residues were removed. V3J clonotypes were defined as sequences sharing an identical inferred V gene, J gene, and CDR3 amino acid sequence. The percentage overlap between two repertoires was calculated by dividing the number of shared unique clonotypes by the size of the smaller repertoire. RTK rarefaction, the Chao1 estimator, and Recon v2.1 estimates of unobserved clonotypes were used to assess repertoire richness. For all TCRbeta clonotypes obtained by the gDNA method from four donors, generation probabilities were computed with OLGA. What TCRdb holds here is the immuneACCESS table cut down to in-frame rearrangements. Part of the clones is not present; checked against another copy, under half of the missing clones reflect an unresolved V gene, and the others are unexplained. The V and J calls and clone size come from that table; D and trimming were worked out from the DNA. The sample contains 600,000 to 750,000 clones, about 90% of them found a single time. The ten largest clones take up 34% of the sample.

This sequence was found in a man aged 18 to 30 in good health. Some clones in this sample may be carry-over from other donors' samples. The chain employs TRBV5-1 and TRBJ1-1; TRBD1 matches 9 bases in the middle. Input material: memory CD8+ T cells from PBMCs. The cell subset or site label, read with the paper, signifies: CD45RO+ cells pooled with CCR7-negative TemRA cells. The DNA is TGCGCCAGCAGCTTGACAGGGGGCATTTCGGAGAACACTGAAGCTTTCTTT. This yields the protein CASSLTGGISENTEAFF.